These 28 T cell receptor beta chains were sequenced from one sample in a study of cytomegalovirus exposure and HLA in healthy donors. It was with 60 Vbeta and 13 Jbeta primers that the PCR ran. Produced via immunoSEQ multiplex PCR; TCRdb's table is partial and in-frame only. The sample lists 140,000 or so clones, 76% occurring once. Sample: PBMCs. These receptors all stem from a middle-aged man in good health and CMV-seronegative.

J is TRBJ2-1 and V is TRBV7-9, with D hard to call. V was trimmed by 1 base and J by 6 bases, leaving 10 bases between them. CDR1 is SEHNR, CDR2 FQNEAQ, per germline (reference sequence). CDR3 length: 14 residues. DNA for the CDR3: TGTGCCAGCAGCTTAGGCTCAGTCTCCAATGAGCAGTTCTTC. Encoded protein: CASSLGSVSNEQFF.

The chain uses TRBV4-2 and TRBJ1-1, with D unclear. The V gene lost 0 bases and the J gene lost 0 bases, with 11 bases spanning the gap. The length of the CDR3 is 16 residues. The germline CDR1 and CDR2 sequences are LGHNA and YNFKEQ. This chain's CDR3 is CASSQEEVVLNTEAFF. For the CDR3, the DNA is TGTGCCAGCAGCCAAGAGGAGGTGGTATTGAACACTGAAGCTTTCTTT.

This chain joins TRBV27 and TRBJ1-5; D unresolved. The V gene lost 6 bases and the J gene lost 4 bases, with 7 bases spanning the gap. This CDR3 is built from 12 residues. Germline CDR1 is MNHEY and CDR2 is SMNVEV (reference sequence). The DNA of the CDR3 is TGTGCCAGCAGGTGGAGGAATCAGCCCCAGCATTTT. It specifies CASRWRNQPQHF.

The chain has TRBV5-1 and TRBJ1-1; D is perhaps TRBD1 (5 bases). Germline CDR1 and CDR2: SGHRS and YFSETQ. Trimming left V 6 bases short and J 4 bases short, with 16 bases between. The length of the CDR3 is 14 residues. CDR3 amino acids: CASNLGGEVTEAFF. As DNA, the CDR3 is TGCGCCAGCAATCTGGGGGGGGAGGTCACTGAAGCTTTCTTT.

The J gene is TRBJ2-1, the V gene TRBV5-4, with TRBD1 matching over 7 bases. V lost 3 bases to trimming and J lost 7 bases; unmatched junction nucleotides: 7. The germline CDR1 and CDR2 sequences are SGHNT and YYREEE (reference sequence). CDR3 length: 14 amino acids. CDR3 sequence reads: CASSWTGTANEQFF. The CDR3 coding sequence is TGTGCCAGCAGCTGGACCGGGACAGCTAATGAGCAGTTCTTC.

The rearrangement joins TRBV6-1 to TRBJ2-7; TRBD2 might be the D (6 bases). V was trimmed by 7 bases and J by 0 bases, leaving 16 bases between them. There are 15 residues in the CDR3. Germline loops: CDR1 MNHNS, CDR2 SASEGT. In DNA form, the CDR3 reads TGTGCCAGCATCTCGGACTACCTGAGCTCCTACGAGCAGTACTTC. Protein: CASISDYLSSYEQYF.

The chain joins TRBV5-4 to TRBJ2-2; D not certain. Trimming stripped 4 bases from V and 1 base from J, with 8 bases between. The length of the CDR3 is 14 residues. The germline gives CDR1 SGHNT, CDR2 YYREEE (reference sequence). This chain's CDR3 is CASSPAGNTGELFF. The CDR3, as DNA: TGTGCCAGCAGCCCGGCAGGGAACACCGGGGAGCTGTTTTTT. The full variable domain, its missing parts supplied by reference TRBV5-4 and TRBJ2-2, is ETGVTQSPTHLIKTRGQQVTLRCSSQSGHNTVSWYQQALGQGPQFIFQYYREEENGRGNFPPRFSGLQFPNYSSELNVNALELDDSALYLCASSPAGNTGELFFGEGSRLTVL.

V gene TRBV4-3 combines with J gene TRBJ2-5; TRBD2 agrees at 12 bases. The V gene end was trimmed by 3 bases and the J gene end by 0 bases; junction bases not matched to a gene: 11. The CDR3 extends over 19 amino acids. Germline V gene lookup returns CDR1 LGHNA and CDR2 YSLEER. CDR3 in DNA: TGCGCCAGCAGCCATTCTGCCGGACTAGCGGGACTTTACCAAGAGACCCAGTACTTC. This sequence encodes CASSHSAGLAGLYQETQYF.

The chain recombines TRBV6-6 with TRBJ2-1, with TRBD2 matching 9 bases. This CDR3 spans 13 amino acids. In germline, CDR1 is MNHNY, CDR2 SVGAGI (reference sequence). Trimming removed 8 bases from V and 4 bases from J; junction bases left unmatched: 3. CDR3 amino acids: CASERGEYNEQFF. CDR3 sequence (DNA): TGTGCCAGCGAGCGGGGGGAGTACAATGAGCAGTTCTTC.

The chain is built from TRBV7-9 and TRBJ1-6, with a possible D match to TRBD1 (6 bases). V was shortened by 5 bases and J by 7 bases, with 15 bases between the two germline ends. Germline lookup yields CDR1 SEHNR and CDR2 FQNEAQ (reference sequence). The CDR3 is 15 residues long. DNA of the CDR3: TGTGCCAGCAGCCCCCGGGACACTCAAAATTCACCCCTCCACTTT. Encoded protein: CASSPRDTQNSPLHF.

The rearrangement uses TRBV27 and TRBJ2-7; D gene unclear. This CDR3 has 15 residues. V shed 2 bases and J shed 0 bases, with 11 bases lying between them. The germline V gene has CDR1 MNHEY and CDR2 SMNVEV (reference sequence). Here the CDR3 reads CASSLNSLSSYEQYF. In nucleotides, the CDR3 is TGTGCCAGCAGTTTAAACAGCCTTAGCTCCTACGAGCAGTACTTC.

This clone has just a few counts. The chain has TRBV6-4 and TRBJ2-7, with D maybe TRBD1 (5 bases). The V gene's germline CDR1 is MRHNA and CDR2 SNTAGT. The CDR3 runs to 13 residues. Trimming stripped 9 bases from V and 3 bases from J, with 15 bases between. Here the CDR3 reads CASPPWGLYEQYF. As DNA, the CDR3 is TGTGCCAGTCCCCCGTGGGGCCTCTACGAGCAGTACTTC.

This clone was found a few times. The chain joins TRBV6-5 to TRBJ2-7; 11 bases agree with TRBD1. In germline, CDR1 is MNHEY, CDR2 SVGAGI. Unmatched junction bases numbered 4, after V lost 3 bases and J lost 3 bases. This CDR3 has 15 amino acids. The CDR3 sequence: CASSYSDRGLYEQYF. The CDR3 coding sequence is TGTGCCAGCAGTTATTCGGACAGGGGGCTCTACGAGCAGTACTTC.

This rearrangement joins TRBV7-9 to TRBJ2-5; 7 bases match TRBD1. CDR3 length: 17 amino acids. V lost 2 bases to trimming and J lost 5 bases; unmatched junction nucleotides: 14. Germline assignment: CDR1 SEHNR and CDR2 FQNEAQ (reference sequence). The CDR3 DNA is TGTGCCAGCAGCTTAACCATGGCCGGGACAGAGTTCGAGACCCAGTACTTC. Translating it yields CASSLTMAGTEFETQYF.

This clone was seen a few times. V and J are TRBV7-2 and TRBJ1-5, with TRBD1 identical over 7 bases. The CDR3 loop spans 17 amino acids. Germline V gives CDR1 SGHTA, CDR2 FQGNSA. With 5 bases clipped from V and 4 bases from J, the junction kept 14 bases outside the gene matches. CDR3 bases: TGTGCCAGCAGCCCAAATCTCGGGACAGCCTCGAATCAGCCCCAGCATTTT. Translating it yields CASSPNLGTASNQPQHF.

The CDR3 nucleotides read TGTGCCAGCTCCCCTGGACTAGCGGCATTGTACGAGCAGTACTTC. It codes for CASSPGLAALYEQYF. This sequence joins TRBV18 and TRBJ2-7, with 10 positions matching TRBD2. The germline V gene encodes CDR1 KGHSH and CDR2 LQKENI. With V trimmed by 6 bases and J by 4 bases, 9 bases remained unmatched. The CDR3 is 15 amino acids.

This clone was seen once. The chain combines TRBV4-3 with TRBJ2-1; TRBD2 might be the D (6 bases). From germline, CDR1 is LGHNA and CDR2 YSLEER. The CDR3 spans 13 residues. Trimming took 0 bases from V and 8 from J, leaving 8 bases between them. The CDR3 nucleotides are TGCGCCAGCAGCCAAGATTGGAGGGATGAGCAGTTCTTC. Protein: CASSQDWRDEQFF.

This sequence joins TRBV7-9 and TRBJ2-7, with 9 bases identical to TRBD2. J gave up 3 bases and V 11 bases, and 11 bases lay outside the gene matches. From germline, CDR1 is SEHNR and CDR2 FQNEAQ (reference sequence). CDR3 length: 14 amino acids. The CDR3 protein is CASSRREGNYEQYF. Here the CDR3 DNA reads TGTGCCTCCTCACGGCGGGAGGGAAACTACGAGCAGTACTTC.

The rearrangement joins TRBV27 to TRBJ2-3; 9 bases are shared with TRBD2. Germline values: CDR1 MNHEY, CDR2 SMNVEV (reference sequence). The V and J ends lost 0 bases and 3 bases, in that order; junction bases with no gene match: 4. This CDR3 region has 16 residues. The DNA for the CDR3 is TGTGCCAGCAGTTTATCCCGGACTAGCGTGACAGATACGCAGTATTTT. Translated, it gives CASSLSRTSVTDTQYF.

V and J are TRBV29-1 and TRBJ2-5; TRBD1 matches 7 bases. The trim removed 6 bases at V and 5 bases at J, leaving 12 bases unmatched. This CDR3 is 14 amino acids long. Germline V CDR1 and CDR2: SQVTM, ANQGSEA. For the CDR3, the DNA is TGCAGCGTCGTTTTTACAGGGGCAGGGGAGACCCAGTACTTC. This gives the protein CSVVFTGAGETQYF.

This rearrangement joins TRBV5-6 to TRBJ1-5; possibly TRBD1 for D (5 bases). The ends were cut back, 9 bases at V and 0 bases at J, with 16 bases in the middle. Germline V lookup: CDR1 SGHDT, CDR2 YYEEEE. The CDR3 spans 15 residues. The CDR3 bases are TGTGCCAACAGTCGAAGGGGAAATAGCAATCAGCCCCAGCATTTT. This translates into CANSRRGNSNQPQHF.

The V gene is TRBV7-2, the J gene TRBJ1-2, with unresolved D. Trimming removed 1 base at V and 8 bases at J, with 17 bases between. Germline-derived CDR1 and CDR2 are SGHTA and FQGNSA. CDR3 size: 15 residues. CDR3 coding DNA: TGTGCCAGCAGCTTAGTTCGGGATGTCCCGTCCGGCTACACCTTC. Translation gives CASSLVRDVPSGYTF.

J is TRBJ2-2 and V is TRBV2, with 7 bases identical to TRBD2. Unmatched junction bases numbered 11, after V lost 6 bases and J lost 1 base. Germline CDR1 reads SNHLY; CDR2 reads FYNNEI. The CDR3 runs to 17 residues. The CDR3 protein is CASSPISSGVNTGELFF. The CDR3 coding sequence is TGTGCCAGCAGCCCAATTTCTAGCGGAGTGAACACCGGGGAGCTGTTTTTT.

The V gene is TRBV19, the J gene TRBJ2-7, with a weak D call TRBD2 (6 bases). There are 14 residues in the CDR3. Trimming removed 5 bases at V and 0 bases at J, with 11 bases between. CDR1 and CDR2 from the germline V gene are LNHDA and SQIVND (reference sequence). This chain's CDR3 is CASSPSVSSYEQYF. CDR3 DNA: TGTGCCAGTAGTCCTAGCGTAAGCTCCTACGAGCAGTACTTC.

This sequence joins TRBV5-5 and TRBJ2-7; D may be TRBD1 (9 bases). CDR1 and CDR2 (germline): SGHKS, YYEKEE (reference sequence). This CDR3 contains 16 residues. Trimming took off 5 bases at V and 2 bases at J, with 20 bases between the two ends. CDR3 loop: CASRPGGDRVTYEQYF. CDR3 DNA: TGTGCCAGCAGACCGGGGGGGGACAGGGTTACCTACGAGCAGTACTTC.

The chain is built from TRBV5-8 and TRBJ1-1; the D gene is possibly TRBD1 (5 bases). Deletions cut 5 bases from V and 0 bases from J, with 17 bases between. This CDR3 contains 16 residues. Germline loops: CDR1 SGHTS, CDR2 YDEGEE. The chain's CDR3 is CASSIRQSSMNTEAFF. CDR3 bases: TGTGCCAGCAGTATTCGACAGAGCTCCATGAACACTGAAGCTTTCTTT.

This clone was seen a single time. This rearrangement joins TRBV6-5 to TRBJ2-7, with a tentative D call TRBD1 (5 bases). The V gene lost 2 bases and the J gene lost 3 bases, with 11 bases spanning the gap. Germline V gene lookup returns CDR1 MNHEY and CDR2 SVGAGI. The CDR3 is made up of 14 amino acids. This chain's CDR3 is CASSYRGSRYEQYF. Here the CDR3 DNA reads TGTGCCAGCAGTTACAGGGGCAGCCGCTACGAGCAGTACTTC.

The chain has TRBV5-5 and TRBJ1-5, with a weak D call TRBD1 (6 bases). Germline V gives CDR1 SGHKS, CDR2 YYEKEE (reference sequence). This CDR3 has 13 residues. The V gene lost 3 bases and the J gene lost 6 bases, with 10 bases spanning the gap. DNA of the CDR3: TGTGCCAGCAGCTCCCAGGGGTTTCAGCCCCAGCATTTT. Its translation is CASSSQGFQPQHF.